A selection of T cell receptor beta chains follows, all from one sample in a study of human T cells and chemical hapten exposure. TCRdb reprocessed the RACE reads via MiXCR and lists one record per CDR3 protein. The data show under 200,000 distinct CDR3 sequences, with roughly 25% seen just once and 2% to 2.5% held by the top ten. This specimen was whole blood, taken in connection with sensitization to the hapten diphenylcyclopropenone (DPC). The receptor set was obtained from a woman under 30 with alopecia areata. Some clones in this sample may be carry-over from other donors' samples. Each CDR3 is given with its conserved first and last residue. D genes are given only for firm matches. Expanded clones get a size class; other rows say once, few or many, or leave the size out.

v_call	d_call	clone_size	j_call	cdr3_aa	cdr3_nt
TRBV4-3	NA	NA	TRBJ1-5	CASSQDLDSNQPQHF	TGCGCCAGCAGCCAAGATTTGGATAGCAATCAGCCCCAGCATTTT
TRBV7-8	TRBD1	few	TRBJ1-2	CASSPGQGVGYTF	TGTGCCAGCAGCCCCGGACAGGGGGTTGGCTACACCTTC
TRBV7-9	NA	few	TRBJ1-2	CASSLAHGLSYGYTF	TGTGCCAGCAGCTTAGCGCATGGACTCAGCTATGGCTACACCTTC
TRBV14	TRBD1	few	TRBJ2-3	CASRGQGTDTQYF	TGTGCCAGCAGGGGACAGGGAACAGATACGCAGTATTTT
TRBV5-1	NA	NA	TRBJ1-6	CASSLGQYNPPLHF	TGCGCCAGCAGCTTGGGACAGTATAATCCACCCCTCCACTTT
TRBV7-6	TRBD1	few	TRBJ2-5	CASSAARDSLYQETQYF	TGTGCCAGCAGCGCCGCTCGGGACAGCCTGTACCAAGAGACCCAGTACTTC
TRBV27	TRBD1	once	TRBJ2-5	CASSKRDRQETQYF	TGTGCCAGCAGTAAAAGGGACAGACAAGAGACCCAGTACTTC
TRBV7-6	TRBD2	many	TRBJ2-1	CASSLAGSGGFNEQFF	TGTGCCAGCAGCCTTGCAGGTAGCGGGGGGTTCAATGAGCAGTTCTTC
TRBV15	NA	NA	TRBJ1-5	CATSRDRGFWQPQHF	TGTGCCACCAGCAGAGATCGGGGGTTCTGGCAGCCCCAGCATTTT
TRBV18	NA	NA	TRBJ2-7	CASQHQRDYEQYF	TGTGCCAGCCAACACCAACGCGACTACGAGCAGTACTTC
TRBV4-1	NA	NA	TRBJ1-5	CASSQVRAGQPQHF	TGCGCCAGCAGCCAAGTGCGGGCGGGGCAGCCCCAGCATTTT
TRBV29-1	NA	NA	TRBJ1-1	CSVDRSGVAEAFF	TGCAGCGTTGACCGTTCGGGAGTCGCTGAAGCTTTCTTT
TRBV7-6	TRBD1	few	TRBJ1-3	CASSPQGGISGNTIYF	TGTGCCAGCAGCCCACAGGGGGGCATCTCTGGAAACACCATATATTTT
TRBV20-1	NA	few	TRBJ2-3	CSARQETDTQYF	TGCAGTGCTAGACAAGAAACAGATACGCAGTATTTT
TRBV5-1	NA	NA	TRBJ2-1	CASSLAGYRSGHEQFF	TGCGCCAGCAGCTTGGCGGGCTACCGATCCGGCCATGAGCAGTTCTTC
TRBV29-1	TRBD1	few	TRBJ1-4	CSVDTGGEKLFF	TGCAGCGTCGATACAGGGGGAGAAAAACTGTTTTTT
TRBV9	NA	NA	TRBJ2-4	CASSPPAGDIQYF	TGTGCCAGCAGCCCCCCAGCCGGAGACATTCAGTACTTC
TRBV4-2	NA	NA	TRBJ1-3	CASRVGSGNTIYF	TGTGCCAGCAGGGTGGGCTCTGGAAACACCATATATTTT
TRBV29-1	NA	NA	TRBJ2-7	CSVEDPPYEQYF	TGCAGCGTTGAAGATCCCCCCTACGAGCAGTACTTC
TRBV6-4	TRBD2	few	TRBJ2-2	CASSTNTDGLAGPTGELFF	TGTGCCAGCAGTACAAACACCGACGGGCTAGCGGGACCCACCGGGGAGCTGTTTTTT
TRBV20-1	TRBD1	many	TRBJ1-6	CSAEQGISPLHF	TGCAGTGCGGAACAGGGGATCTCACCCCTCCACTTT
TRBV10-3	TRBD2	NA	TRBJ2-5	CAISGASGVETQYF	TGTGCCATCAGTGGGGCTAGCGGGGTAGAGACCCAGTACTTC
TRBV24-1	TRBD2	NA	TRBJ2-5	CATSGLAGETQYF	TGTGCCACCAGTGGCCTAGCGGGAGAGACCCAGTACTTC
TRBV29-1	NA	many	TRBJ1-2	CSVLYQGHGYTF	TGCAGCGTGCTGTACCAGGGCCATGGCTACACCTTC
TRBV25-1	NA	few	TRBJ2-4	CASGKQSGIQYF	TGTGCCAGCGGGAAGCAATCCGGCATTCAGTACTTC
TRBV20-1	TRBD2	few	TRBJ2-2	CSAFSGLVDTGELFF	TGCAGTGCTTTCTCCGGACTAGTCGACACCGGGGAGCTGTTTTTT
TRBV2	NA	NA	TRBJ2-1	CASTTEGSSYNEQFF	TGTGCCAGTACCACGGAAGGGAGCTCCTACAATGAGCAGTTCTTC
TRBV9	NA	NA	TRBJ1-1	CASSVGAAGARSGEAFF	TGTGCCAGCAGCGTAGGAGCGGCGGGGGCTCGGAGCGGTGAAGCTTTCTTT
TRBV30	NA	few	TRBJ1-1	CAGERTPIEAFF	TGTGCCGGGGAAAGAACCCCGATTGAAGCTTTCTTT
TRBV5-5	NA	many	TRBJ1-4	CASSLDMSNEKLFF	TGTGCCAGCAGTTTGGACATGAGTAATGAAAAACTGTTTTTT
TRBV7-9	TRBD2	few	TRBJ2-1	CASSPLTSGSYNEQFF	TGTGCCAGCAGCCCGCTGACTAGCGGGAGCTACAATGAGCAGTTCTTC
TRBV21-1	NA	NA	TRBJ2-2	CASSKARGGPFGELFF	TGTGCCAGCAGCAAAGCGAGAGGGGGCCCTTTCGGGGAGCTGTTTTTT
TRBV20-1	NA	few	TRBJ2-3	CSVDGALRGTDTQYF	TGCAGTGTCGACGGGGCCTTAAGAGGCACAGATACGCAGTATTTT
TRBV15	NA	NA	TRBJ1-5	CATSRLGGDNQPQHF	TGTGCCACCAGCAGACTGGGAGGTGACAATCAGCCCCAGCATTTT
TRBV7-8	TRBD1	NA	TRBJ2-7	CASSLGGPGTGAFGQYF	TGTGCCAGCAGCTTAGGGGGGCCCGGGACAGGGGCTTTCGGGCAGTACTTC
TRBV12-3/TRBV12-4	NA	NA	TRBJ2-1	CASWGGLNEQFF	TGTGCCAGCTGGGGTGGGCTCAATGAGCAGTTCTTC
TRBV10-3	NA	NA	TRBJ1-2	CAISESTVSYGYTF	TGTGCCATCAGTGAGTCGACAGTTAGCTATGGCTACACCTTC
TRBV9	TRBD2	NA	TRBJ2-1	CASSVVSSGSNNEQFF	TGTGCCAGCAGCGTAGTGTCTAGCGGGAGTAATAATGAGCAGTTCTTC